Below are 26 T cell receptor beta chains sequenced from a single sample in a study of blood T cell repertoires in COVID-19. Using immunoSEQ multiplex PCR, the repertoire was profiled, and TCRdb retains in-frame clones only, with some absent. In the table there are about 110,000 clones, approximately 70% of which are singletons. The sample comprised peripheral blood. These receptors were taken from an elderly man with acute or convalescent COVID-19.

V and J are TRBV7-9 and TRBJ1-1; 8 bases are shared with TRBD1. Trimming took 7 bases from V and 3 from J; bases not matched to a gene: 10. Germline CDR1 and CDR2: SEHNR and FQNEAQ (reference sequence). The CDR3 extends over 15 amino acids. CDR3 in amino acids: CASIAGTGMHTEAFF. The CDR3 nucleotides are TGTGCCAGCATCGCCGGGACAGGAATGCACACTGAAGCTTTCTTT.

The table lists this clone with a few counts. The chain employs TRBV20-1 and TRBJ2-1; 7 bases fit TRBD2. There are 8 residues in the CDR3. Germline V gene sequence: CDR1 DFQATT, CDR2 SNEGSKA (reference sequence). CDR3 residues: CKTGGQFF. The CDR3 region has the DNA TGCAAGACGGGGGGTCAGTTCTTC.

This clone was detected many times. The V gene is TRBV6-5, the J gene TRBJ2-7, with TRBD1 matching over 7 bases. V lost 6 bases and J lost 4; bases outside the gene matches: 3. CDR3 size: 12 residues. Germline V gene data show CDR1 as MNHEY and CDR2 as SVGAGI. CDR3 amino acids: CASRGQSYEQYF. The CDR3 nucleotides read TGTGCCAGCAGGGGACAGTCTTACGAGCAGTACTTC.

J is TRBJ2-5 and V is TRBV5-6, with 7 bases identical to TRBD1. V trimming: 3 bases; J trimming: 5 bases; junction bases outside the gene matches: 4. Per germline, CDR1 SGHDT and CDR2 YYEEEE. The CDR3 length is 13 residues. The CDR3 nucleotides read TGTGCCAGCAGCTCTCTGGACAGGGAGACCCAGTACTTC. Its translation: CASSSLDRETQYF. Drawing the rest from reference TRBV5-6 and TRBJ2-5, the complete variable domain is DAGVTQSPTHLIKTRGQQVTLRCSPKSGHDTVSWYQQALGQGPQFIFQYYEEEERQRGNFPDRFSGHQFPNYSSELNVNALLLGDSALYLCASSSLDRETQYFGPGTRLLVL.

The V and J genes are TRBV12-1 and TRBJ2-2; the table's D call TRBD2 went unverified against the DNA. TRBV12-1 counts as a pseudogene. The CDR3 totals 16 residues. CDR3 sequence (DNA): TGTGCCAGCAGCTTTAATGGGGGAGGGTTGTGCAGGGAGCTGTTTTTT. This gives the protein CASSFNGGGLCRELFF.

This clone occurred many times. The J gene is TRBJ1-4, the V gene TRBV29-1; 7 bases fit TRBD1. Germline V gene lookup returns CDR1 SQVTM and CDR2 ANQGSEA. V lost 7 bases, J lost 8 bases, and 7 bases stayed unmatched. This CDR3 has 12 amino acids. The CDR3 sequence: CSASLQGEKLFF. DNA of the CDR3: TGCAGCGCAAGCTTACAGGGGGAAAAACTGTTTTTT. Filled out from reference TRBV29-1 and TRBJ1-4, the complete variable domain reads SAVISQKPSRDICQRGTSLTIQCQVDSQVTMMFWYRQQPGQSLTLIATANQGSEATYESGFVIDKFPISRPNLTFSTLTVSNMSPEDSSIYLCSASLQGEKLFFGSGTQLSVL.

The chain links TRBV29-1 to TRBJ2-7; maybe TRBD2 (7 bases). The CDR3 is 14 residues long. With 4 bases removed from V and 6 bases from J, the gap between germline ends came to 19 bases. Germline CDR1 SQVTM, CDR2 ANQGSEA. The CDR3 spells CSVVGGAGRSEQYF. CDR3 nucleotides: TGCAGCGTTGTGGGGGGGGCAGGTCGTAGCGAGCAGTACTTC.

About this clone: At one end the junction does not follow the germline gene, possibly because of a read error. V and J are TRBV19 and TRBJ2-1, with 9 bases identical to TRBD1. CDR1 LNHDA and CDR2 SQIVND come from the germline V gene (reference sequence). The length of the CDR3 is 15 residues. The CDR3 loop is CASSSRDRVYNEQFF. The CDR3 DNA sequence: TGTGCAAGTAGTAGCCGGGACAGGGTGTACAATGAGCAGTTCTTC.

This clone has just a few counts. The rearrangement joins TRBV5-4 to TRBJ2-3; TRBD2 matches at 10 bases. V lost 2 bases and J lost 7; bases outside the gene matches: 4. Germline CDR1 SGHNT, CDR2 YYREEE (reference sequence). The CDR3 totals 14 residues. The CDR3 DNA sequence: TGTGCCAGCAGCTTAGCGGGGGGGGACAATACGCAGTATTTT. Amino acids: CASSLAGGDNTQYF.

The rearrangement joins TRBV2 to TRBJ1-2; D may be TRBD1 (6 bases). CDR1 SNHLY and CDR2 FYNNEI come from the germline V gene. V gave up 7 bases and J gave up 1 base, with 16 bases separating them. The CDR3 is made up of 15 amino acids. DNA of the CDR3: TGTGCCAGCAACCTAGAGACAGGATTTAACTATGGCTACACCTTC. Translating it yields CASNLETGFNYGYTF.

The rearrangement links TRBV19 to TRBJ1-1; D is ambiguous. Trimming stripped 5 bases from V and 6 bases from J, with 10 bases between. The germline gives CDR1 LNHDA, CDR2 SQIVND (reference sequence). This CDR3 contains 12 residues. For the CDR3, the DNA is TGTGCCAGTAGTCAGAGGCTCTCTGAAGCTTTCTTT. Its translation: CASSQRLSEAFF. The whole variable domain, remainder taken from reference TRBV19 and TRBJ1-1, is DGGITQSPKYLFRKEGQNVTLSCEQNLNHDAMYWYRQDPGQGLRLIYYSQIVNDFQKGDIAEGYSVSREKKESFPLTVTSAQKNPTAFYLCASSQRLSEAFFGQGTRLTVV.

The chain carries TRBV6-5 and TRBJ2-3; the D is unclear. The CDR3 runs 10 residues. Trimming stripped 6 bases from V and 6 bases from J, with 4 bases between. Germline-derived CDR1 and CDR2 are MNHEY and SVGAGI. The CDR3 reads CASSQDTQYF. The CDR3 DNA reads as TGTGCCAGCAGCCAGGATACGCAGTATTTT.

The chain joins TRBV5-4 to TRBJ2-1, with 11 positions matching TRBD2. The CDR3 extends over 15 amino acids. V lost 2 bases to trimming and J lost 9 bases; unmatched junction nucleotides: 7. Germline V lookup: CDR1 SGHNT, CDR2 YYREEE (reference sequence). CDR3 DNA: TGTGCCAGCAGCTTCGGGACTAGCGGCGTGGGTGAGCAGTTCTTC. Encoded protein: CASSFGTSGVGEQFF.

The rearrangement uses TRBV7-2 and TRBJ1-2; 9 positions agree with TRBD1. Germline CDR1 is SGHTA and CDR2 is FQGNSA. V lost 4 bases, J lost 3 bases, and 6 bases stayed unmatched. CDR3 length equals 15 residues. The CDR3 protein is CASSSYRGLDYGYTF. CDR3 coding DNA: TGTGCCAGCAGCTCGTACAGGGGGCTAGACTATGGCTACACCTTC. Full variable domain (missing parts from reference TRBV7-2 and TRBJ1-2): GAGVSQSPSNKVTEKGKDVELRCDPISGHTALYWYRQSLGQGLEFLIYFQGNSAPDKSGLPSDRFSAERTGGSVSTLTIQRTQQEDSAVYLCASSSYRGLDYGYTFGSGTRLTVV.

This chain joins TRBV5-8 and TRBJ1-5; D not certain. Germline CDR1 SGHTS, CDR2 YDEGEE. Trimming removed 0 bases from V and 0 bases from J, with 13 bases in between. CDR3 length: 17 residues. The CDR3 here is CASSLAVAAYSNQPQHF. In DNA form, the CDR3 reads TGTGCCAGCAGCTTGGCCGTGGCGGCATATAGCAATCAGCCCCAGCATTTT.

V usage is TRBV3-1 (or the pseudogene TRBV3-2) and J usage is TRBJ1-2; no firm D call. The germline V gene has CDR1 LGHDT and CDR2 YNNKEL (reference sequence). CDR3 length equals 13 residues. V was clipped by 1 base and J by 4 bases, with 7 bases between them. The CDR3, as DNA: TGTGCCAGCAGCCAAGCCCTTGTCTATGGCTACACCTTC. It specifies CASSQALVYGYTF.

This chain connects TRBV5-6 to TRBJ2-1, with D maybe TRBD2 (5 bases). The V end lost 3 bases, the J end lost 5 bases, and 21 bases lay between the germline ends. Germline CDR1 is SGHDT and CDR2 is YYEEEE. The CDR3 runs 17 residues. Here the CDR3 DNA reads TGTGCCAGCAGCTCCGCAACTAGATCCACAACGGACAATGAGCAGTTCTTC. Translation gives CASSSATRSTTDNEQFF.

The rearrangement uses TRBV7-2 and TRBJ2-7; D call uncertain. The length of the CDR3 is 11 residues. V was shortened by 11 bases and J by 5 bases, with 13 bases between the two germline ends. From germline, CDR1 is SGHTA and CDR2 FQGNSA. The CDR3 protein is CAVGWNNEQYF. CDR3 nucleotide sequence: TGTGCCGTCGGGTGGAACAACGAGCAGTACTTC. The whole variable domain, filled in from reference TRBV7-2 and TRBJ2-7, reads GAGVSQSPSNKVTEKGKDVELRCDPISGHTALYWYRQSLGQGLEFLIYFQGNSAPDKSGLPSDRFSAERTGGSVSTLTIQRTQQEDSAVYLCAVGWNNEQYFGPGTRLTVT.

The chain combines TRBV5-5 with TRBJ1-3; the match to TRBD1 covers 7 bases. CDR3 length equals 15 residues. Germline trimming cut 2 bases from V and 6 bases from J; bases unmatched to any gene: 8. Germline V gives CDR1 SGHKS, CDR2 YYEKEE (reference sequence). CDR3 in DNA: TGTGCCAGCAGCTTCGACAGGGTGCCGGCAAACACCATATATTTT. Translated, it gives CASSFDRVPANTIYF.

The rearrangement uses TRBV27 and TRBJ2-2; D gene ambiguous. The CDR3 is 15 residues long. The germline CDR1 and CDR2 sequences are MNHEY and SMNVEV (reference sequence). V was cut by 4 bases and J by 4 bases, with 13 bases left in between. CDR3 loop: CASSSTQSFTGELFF. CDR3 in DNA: TGTGCCAGCAGTTCCACACAATCCTTCACCGGGGAGCTGTTTTTT.

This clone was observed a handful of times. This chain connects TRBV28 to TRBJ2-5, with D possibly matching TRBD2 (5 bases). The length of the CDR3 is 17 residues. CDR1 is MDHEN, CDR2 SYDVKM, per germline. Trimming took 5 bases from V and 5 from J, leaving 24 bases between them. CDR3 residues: CASSPWELWGDNETQYF. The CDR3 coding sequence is TGTGCCAGCAGTCCTTGGGAATTGTGGGGAGACAATGAGACCCAGTACTTC. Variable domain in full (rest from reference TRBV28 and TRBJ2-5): DVKVTQSSRYLVKRTGEKVFLECVQDMDHENMFWYRQDPGLGLRLIYFSYDVKMKEKGDIPEGYSVSREKKERFSLILESASTNQTSMYLCASSPWELWGDNETQYFGPGTRLLVL.

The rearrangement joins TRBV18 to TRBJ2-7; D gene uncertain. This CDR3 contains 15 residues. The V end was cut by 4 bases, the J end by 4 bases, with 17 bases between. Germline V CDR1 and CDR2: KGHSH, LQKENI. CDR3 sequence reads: CASSRYEWAPYEQYF. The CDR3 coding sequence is TGTGCCAGCTCACGATACGAATGGGCCCCTTACGAGCAGTACTTC.

This chain's CDR3 is CASSLLGQGAYEQYF. The DNA for the CDR3 is TGTGCCAGCAGCTTGTTAGGACAGGGGGCCTACGAGCAGTACTTC. This sequence joins TRBV5-6 and TRBJ2-7, with 10 nucleotides matching TRBD1. The CDR3 has 15 residues. V was clipped by 1 base and J by 2 bases; unmatched bases: 3. Germline CDR1 reads SGHDT; CDR2 reads YYEEEE.

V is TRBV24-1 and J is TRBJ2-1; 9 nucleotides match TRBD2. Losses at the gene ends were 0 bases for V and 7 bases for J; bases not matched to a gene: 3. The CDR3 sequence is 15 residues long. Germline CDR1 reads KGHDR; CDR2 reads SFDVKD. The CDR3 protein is CATSDLGTSTNEQFF. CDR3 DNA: TGTGCCACCAGTGATTTGGGGACTAGCACTAATGAGCAGTTCTTC.

Here the CDR3 DNA reads TGTGCCAGCACCCGAGGGGGGGGTGTGGAGACCCAGTACTTC. This codes for CASTRGGGVETQYF. The V gene is TRBV2, the J gene TRBJ2-5, with D perhaps matching TRBD2 (7 bases). V lost 7 bases and J 5 bases, leaving 17 bases between the germline ends. Looked up from germline, CDR1 is SNHLY and CDR2 is FYNNEI. This CDR3 region has 14 residues.

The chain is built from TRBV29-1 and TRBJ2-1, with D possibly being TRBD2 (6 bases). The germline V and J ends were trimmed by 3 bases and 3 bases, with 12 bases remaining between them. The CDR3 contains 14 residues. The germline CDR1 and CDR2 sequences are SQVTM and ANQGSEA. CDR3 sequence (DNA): TGCAGCGTTGAGTGGAGGGATAGCTACAATGAGCAGTTCTTC. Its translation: CSVEWRDSYNEQFF.